This entry is about one TCR beta chain. The data are from a study of blood T cell repertoires in COVID-19. The overall study: T cells, B-cell-depleted T cells, or PBMCs supplied cDNA or gDNA.

In germline, CDR1 is SNHLY, CDR2 FYNNEI. The J segment lost 1 base and the V segment lost 6 bases, leaving 8 bases of the junction unmatched. The CDR3 runs to 16 residues. Original processing methods: The authors estimated nucleated cell counts from reference gene primer amplification. Libraries were prepared by immunoSEQ multiplex PCR; TCRdb keeps only in-frame clonotypes and omits some of them. That table gives V, J and clone size, and the DNA gave D and trimming. This table holds about 170,000 clones, around four fifths found once. Recruited during active infection, patients (from Seattle) were subsequently followed longitudinally.

The chain uses TRBV2 and TRBJ1-5; 8 positions agree with TRBD1. The sample taken for sequencing was peripheral blood. The origin of this receptor is a woman aged 80 or over with COVID-19, enrolled during active disease. CDR3 DNA sequence: TGTGCCAGCAGCGGTGGACAGGGCCTCAGCAATCAGCCCCAGCATTTT. Amino acids: CASSGGQGLSNQPQHF.